This TCR beta chain was recorded in a study of B cell selection in AIRE deficiency. Trimming took off 0 bases at V and 3 bases at J, with 9 bases between the two ends. CDR1 is SGDLS, CDR2 YYNGEE, per germline. The CDR3 consists of 15 residues. Using immunoSEQ multiplex PCR, the repertoire was profiled, and TCRdb retains in-frame clones only, with some absent. In the table there are some 22,000 clones, roughly 96% of which are singletons. Broader study findings: Patient Tconv cells held approximately 30% of Treg sequences shared by healthy donors. Healthy donors alone shared around 33% of roughly 4,000 Treg sequences; patients alone about 10%. Healthy Tconv contained approximately 37% of shared healthy Treg sequences; only TCRbeta sequenced. Shared Treg sequences had shorter CDR3s, biased toward rearrangements with few non-templated insertions.

CD4+CD127+ cells were sorted as the conventional CD4 T cells. In the case of this clone: Its antigen is still unknown.

The sequence was obtained from a human donor in good health. Material for sequencing was CD4+CD127+ conventional T cells sorted from PBMCs. The J gene is TRBJ2-2, the V gene TRBV9; D not certain. This CDR3 is CASSVDARYTGELFF. DNA of the CDR3: TGTGCCAGCAGCGTAGACGCTCGGTACACCGGGGAGCTGTTTTTT.